Given below is one TCR beta chain in context. The record originates from a study of blood T cell repertoires in COVID-19. The CDR3 has 14 amino acids. Germline lookup yields CDR1 KGHDR and CDR2 SFDVKD. Unmatched junction bases numbered 15, after V lost 10 bases and J lost 8 bases. TCRdb keeps only in-frame clones here, not all; method: immunoSEQ multiplex PCR. The sample holds approximately 67,000 clones, about 89% seen once. The sequence came from a middle-aged man with active COVID-19. The chain has TRBV24-1 and TRBJ1-2; 7 nucleotides line up with TRBD1. The sequenced material came from peripheral blood. CDR3 amino acids: CATQSRDRVYGYTF. Written as DNA, the CDR3 is TGTGCCACTCAGTCCCGGGACAGAGTGTACGGCTACACCTTC.